This TCR beta chain was recorded in a study of Ad26.COV2.S vaccination and SARS-CoV-2 variants. Study details: Participants got Ad26.COV2.S intramuscularly, once or twice 56 days apart.

The treatment is: over 15 received Ad26.COV2.S at low or high dose, single or two shots; about 5 received placebo; per-sample allocation not given. The investigators took samples on day 63 after the first vaccine or placebo injection. The ends lost 4 bases at V and 0 bases at J; junction bases unmatched: 11. The CDR3 spans 18 residues. Germline V gene lookup returns CDR1 KGHDR and CDR2 SFDVKD. Produced via immunoSEQ multiplex PCR; TCRdb's table is partial and in-frame only. This repertoire shows 350,000 to 450,000 clones, roughly four fifths found once; its top ten account for around 7.4%. The origin of this receptor is a person between 18 and 59 years old who received the Ad26.COV2.S COVID-19 vaccine or a placebo. The V call is TRBV24-1, the J call TRBJ1-2, with 9 bases matching TRBD1. The sequences come from peripheral blood, collected in a trial of Ad26.COV2.S vaccine versus placebo. In DNA, the CDR3 is TGTGCCACCAGTGACAGGACAGGGGCCGGCCCCTCTAACTATGGCTACACCTTC. Translated, it gives CATSDRTGAGPSNYGYTF.